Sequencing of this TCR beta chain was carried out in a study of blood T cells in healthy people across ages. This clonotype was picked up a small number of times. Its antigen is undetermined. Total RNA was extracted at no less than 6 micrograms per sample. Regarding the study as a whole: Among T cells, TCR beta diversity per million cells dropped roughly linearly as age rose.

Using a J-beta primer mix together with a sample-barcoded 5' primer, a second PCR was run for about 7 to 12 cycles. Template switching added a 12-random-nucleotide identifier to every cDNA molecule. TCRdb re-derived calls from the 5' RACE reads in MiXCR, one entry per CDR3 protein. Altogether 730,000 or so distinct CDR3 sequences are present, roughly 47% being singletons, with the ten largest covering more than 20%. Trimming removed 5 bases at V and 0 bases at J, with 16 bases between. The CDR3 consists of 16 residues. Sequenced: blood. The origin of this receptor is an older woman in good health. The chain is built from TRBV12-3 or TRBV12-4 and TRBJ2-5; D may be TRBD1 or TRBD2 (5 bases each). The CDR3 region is CASSRTDGAYQETQYF. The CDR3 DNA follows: TGTGCCAGCAGTCGGACCGACGGGGCGTACCAAGAGACCCAGTACTTC.